Below, 20 T cell receptor beta chains from the same sample are listed, as sequenced in a study of blood T cell repertoires in COVID-19. TCRdb's copy holds only in-frame clones and misses some; the assay was immunoSEQ multiplex PCR. There are 200,000 to 250,000 clones in the sample; more than 65% occur only once, and less than 4% lies in the top ten. Sequenced: peripheral blood. Every receptor here comes from a woman aged 80 or older with acute or convalescent COVID-19.

This clone was detected only a few times. The chain is built from TRBV5-4 and TRBJ1-4; the D is unclear. CDR3 size: 14 residues. V gave up 0 bases and J gave up 7 bases, with 10 bases separating them. Germline CDR1 reads SGHNT; CDR2 reads YYREEE (reference sequence). CDR3 residues: CASSLARPGEKLFF. The CDR3 bases are TGTGCCAGCAGCTTGGCTCGCCCGGGTGAAAAACTGTTTTTT.

The chain employs TRBV21-1 and TRBJ2-1; the DNA was not compared with TRBD1, the D call given in the table. TRBV21-1 constitutes a pseudogene. The CDR3 extends over 14 amino acids. The CDR3 DNA reads as TGTGCCAGCAGCAAAGGTGACAGCTACAATGAGCAGTTCTTC. It translates to CASSKGDSYNEQFF.

The V call is TRBV5-1, the J call TRBJ2-7, with D tentatively TRBD2 (5 bases). The germline gives CDR1 SGHRS, CDR2 YFSETQ. Trimming took off 0 bases at V and 5 bases at J, with 18 bases between the two ends. The CDR3 runs to 16 residues. The CDR3 DNA sequence: TGCGCCAGCAGCTTGGGGCCCAGGAGTCCGAGGGACGAGCAGTACTTC. Translated, it gives CASSLGPRSPRDEQYF.

V and J are TRBV3-1 (or the pseudogene TRBV3-2) and TRBJ1-1, with 10 bases lining up with TRBD1. V shed 5 bases and J 6 bases; nucleotides not matched to a gene: 3. Germline V gene lookup returns CDR1 LGHDT and CDR2 YNNKEL (reference sequence). The CDR3 extends over 13 amino acids. The CDR3: CASSLTGGPEAFF. DNA for the CDR3: TGTGCCAGCAGCTTGACAGGGGGCCCTGAAGCTTTCTTT.

In regard to this clone: Other DNA sequences from this sample encode an identical CDR3 as well. V gene TRBV7-9 combines with J gene TRBJ1-5; 7 bases are a match to TRBD1. CDR1 is SEHNR and CDR2 is FQNEAQ in the germline V gene (reference sequence). The V gene end was trimmed by 1 base and the J gene end by 6 bases; junction bases not matched to a gene: 3. The CDR3 covers 14 residues. CDR3 nucleotide sequence: TGTGCCAGCAGCTTAGGACAGGGCGGTCAGCCCCAGCATTTT. Translating it yields CASSLGQGGQPQHF.

Comments on this clone: This sample also contains other DNA sequences that code for the same CDR3. DNA of the CDR3: TGTGCCAGCAGCTTATCGGGAGCTACTGATACGCAGTATTTT. It codes for CASSLSGATDTQYF. J is TRBJ2-3 and V is TRBV7-9, with D perhaps matching TRBD2 (6 bases). The ends were cut back, 2 bases at V and 6 bases at J, with 12 bases in the middle. From germline, CDR1 is SEHNR and CDR2 FQNEAQ (reference sequence). The length of the CDR3 is 14 residues.

The CDR3 nucleotides are TGTGCCACCAGGGACAGGGGGCCCTCTAACTATGGCTACACCTTC. Amino acid sequence: CATRDRGPSNYGYTF. The chain employs TRBV24-1 and TRBJ1-2; 11 bases align to TRBD1. Per the germline V gene, CDR1 is KGHDR and CDR2 is SFDVKD. Losses at the gene ends were 7 bases for V and 0 bases for J; bases not matched to a gene: 3. The CDR3 spans 15 residues.

This clone came up a few times. The chain links TRBV9 to TRBJ1-4, with 9 positions matching TRBD1. This CDR3 region has 17 residues. Germline assignment: CDR1 SGDLS and CDR2 YYNGEE. Trimming took 0 bases from V and 7 from J; bases not matched to a gene: 10. The CDR3 bases are TGTGCCAGCAGCGTAGCTTTCTCCGGGACAGGGCCTGAAAAACTGTTTTTT. Translation gives CASSVAFSGTGPEKLFF.

The rearrangement uses TRBV27 and TRBJ1-6; D gene uncertain. The CDR3 sequence is 15 residues long. Germline lookup yields CDR1 MNHEY and CDR2 SMNVEV (reference sequence). The V end was cut by 2 bases, the J end by 5 bases, with 10 bases between. The CDR3 DNA reads as TGTGCCAGCAGTTTAGGGCAGATTAATAATTCACCCCTCCACTTT. This codes for CASSLGQINNSPLHF.

V and J are TRBV7-5 and TRBJ2-5; the table's D gene call, TRBD2, was not cross checked with the DNA. TRBV7-5 is marked as a pseudogene. The CDR3 runs to 13 residues. The DNA of the CDR3 is TGTGCCAGAAGTGGGGGGACGAAAGAGACCCAGTACTTC. As protein: CARSGGTKETQYF.

The CDR3, as DNA: TGTGCCAGCAGCGAAGGGGTGGCTAATGAAAAACTGTTTTTT. Its protein product is CASSEGVANEKLFF. The rearrangement links TRBV7-9 to TRBJ1-4, with D tentatively TRBD1 (5 bases). Germline CDR1 SEHNR, CDR2 FQNEAQ (reference sequence). Trimming removed 5 bases from V and 3 bases from J, with 10 bases in between. CDR3 length: 14 residues. Full variable domain (remainder filled in from reference TRBV7-9 and TRBJ1-4): DTGVSQNPRHKITKRGQNVTFRCDPISEHNRLYWYRQTLGQGPEFLTYFQNEAQLEKSRLLSDRFSAERPKGSFSTLEIQRTEQGDSAMYLCASSEGVANEKLFFGSGTQLSVL.

Here the CDR3 reads CASSQTTGSNEKLFF. The CDR3 coding sequence is TGTGCCAGCAGCCAAACGACAGGTTCAAATGAAAAACTGTTTTTT. The chain combines TRBV3-1 (or the pseudogene TRBV3-2) with TRBJ1-4, with D maybe TRBD1 (6 bases). CDR1 is LGHDT and CDR2 is YNNKEL in the germline V gene (reference sequence). The CDR3 covers 15 residues. Trimming cost V 2 bases and J 5 bases, with 12 bases left between them.

This clone was found a few times. The CDR3 sequence: CACSGTSYGGNQPQHF. The CDR3 DNA reads TGTGCCTGCTCAGGGACATCATACGGAGGCAATCAGCCCCAGCATTTT. The chain is built from TRBV30 and TRBJ1-5; a weak D match, TRBD1 (6 bases). Germline CDR1 is GTSNPN and CDR2 is SVGIG (reference sequence). CDR3 size: 16 residues. Deletions cut 6 bases from V and 2 bases from J, with 20 bases between. The variable domain in full, with the rest retrieved from reference TRBV30 and TRBJ1-5, is SQTIHQWPATLVQPVGSPLSLECTVEGTSNPNLYWYRQAAGRGLQLLFYSVGIGQISSEVPQNLSASRPQDRQFILSSKKLLLSDSGFYLCACSGTSYGGNQPQHFGDGTRLSIL.

This clone was seen just once. The chain is built from TRBV5-4 and TRBJ2-7, with TRBD1 identical over 7 bases. J was trimmed by 3 bases and V by 0 bases; bases with no gene match: 6. Germline assignment: CDR1 SGHNT and CDR2 YYREEE (reference sequence). The CDR3 spans 15 residues. CDR3 sequence: CASSLGRGPGYEQYF. In nucleotides, the CDR3 is TGTGCCAGCAGCTTGGGTAGGGGGCCGGGCTACGAGCAGTACTTC.

CDR3: CASSRDRAGNTIYF. The CDR3 DNA follows: TGCGCCAGCAGCCGGGACAGGGCTGGAAACACCATATATTTT. The chain recombines TRBV4-3 with TRBJ1-3; 9 bases align to TRBD1. CDR3 length equals 14 residues. Trimming at V came to 4 bases and at J to 2 bases, leaving 0 bases not matched to a gene. CDR1 is LGHNA, CDR2 YSLEER, per germline.

This chain uses TRBV5-1 with TRBJ1-5; D is possibly TRBD1 (6 bases). This CDR3 has 16 residues. Trimming left V 4 bases short and J 7 bases short, with 21 bases between. CDR1 is SGHRS and CDR2 is YFSETQ in the germline V gene. This CDR3 is CASSIDATGLGQPQHF. As DNA, the CDR3 is TGCGCCAGCAGCATCGATGCTACAGGGTTAGGACAGCCCCAGCATTTT.

The gene calls are TRBV6-6 and TRBJ1-6; 7 nucleotides align to TRBD1. This CDR3 is built from 16 residues. V lost 7 bases to trimming and J lost 6 bases; unmatched junction nucleotides: 12. Germline CDR1 MNHNY, CDR2 SVGAGI (reference sequence). The CDR3 DNA sequence: TGTGCCAGCACCGAGATGACAGGGCGAATTAATTCACCCCTCCACTTT. Protein: CASTEMTGRINSPLHF.

The chain is built from TRBV3-1 (or the pseudogene TRBV3-2) and TRBJ2-4; tentative D call: TRBD2 (6 bases). Germline V gene sequence: CDR1 LGHDT, CDR2 YNNKEL (reference sequence). Trimming removed 4 bases at V and 7 bases at J, with 14 bases between. CDR3 length equals 14 residues. For the CDR3, the DNA is TGTGCCAGCAGCCGCGGGACTCGCTGGAACATTCAGTACTTC. As protein: CASSRGTRWNIQYF.

The chain has TRBV29-1 and TRBJ2-1, with a weak D call TRBD2 (6 bases). V dropped 0 bases and J dropped 7 bases, with 19 bases sitting between them. This CDR3 contains 16 residues. Per the germline V gene, CDR1 is SQVTM and CDR2 is ANQGSEA. The DNA for the CDR3 is TGCAGCGTTGAAGACGGGGGTGTAGGGGAGACTAATGAGCAGTTCTTC. Amino acid sequence: CSVEDGGVGETNEQFF.

This clone was seen a handful of times. The CDR3, as DNA: TGTGCCAGTAGTATAGCACGCGGAGGGGGCGTAATGAACACTGAAGCTTTCTTT. Translation: CASSIARGGGVMNTEAFF. The chain has TRBV19 and TRBJ1-1; TRBD1 matches at 7 bases. Per the germline V gene, CDR1 is LNHDA and CDR2 is SQIVND (reference sequence). There are 18 residues in the CDR3. With V trimmed by 1 base and J by 0 bases, 11 bases remained unmatched.